This TCR beta chain derives from a study of blood T cell repertoires in COVID-19. Original analysis: Reference gene primer amplification gave estimated nucleated cell counts. This table comes from immunoSEQ multiplex PCR, and its TCRdb copy is limited to in-frame clones, with some not included. V, J and clone size reflect that table, while D and trimming were determined from the DNA. The table lists over 20,000 clones, 91% of them singletons. The CDR3 extends over 13 amino acids. Germline CDR1 SGHTA, CDR2 FQGTGA. V was clipped by 2 bases and J by 1 base, with 5 bases between them. The sequenced sample was peripheral blood. This TCR came from a woman in her seventies with active COVID-19. The chain employs TRBV7-3 and TRBJ2-5, with D unresolved. DNA for the CDR3: TGTGCCAGCAGCTTATCCTCCCAAGAGACCCAGTACTTC. Amino acid sequence: CASSLSSQETQYF.